These T cell receptor beta chains were read from a single sample in a study of prognosis after radiotherapy for stage I lung cancer. TCRdb used MiXCR to reprocess the multiplex PCR reads, holding one entry per CDR3 protein. Seen here are around 18,000 distinct CDR3 sequences, 29% observed once, and the top ten hold 31%. This specimen was PBMCs, taken before or after stereotactic body radiation therapy (not recorded which). The source of these receptors is a donor over 45 with non-small cell lung cancer. CDR3s include the opening cysteine and the closing phenylalanine or tryptophan. The order of the fields is V gene, clone size, D gene, J gene, CDR3 protein, CDR3 DNA. A D gene is named only where the DNA matches it firmly. Clone size is shown for a subset of rows, as once, few, many or a class of expanded clone.

>TRBV19|many|.|TRBJ2-2
CASMSQGWTGELFF
TGTGCCAGTATGTCACAGGGCTGGACCGGGGAGCTGTTTTTT
>TRBV6-1|.|.|TRBJ2-7
CATRDRVSSYQYF
TGTGCCACCAGGGACCGGGTGAGCTCCTACCAGTACTTC
>TRBV3-1|many|.|TRBJ1-1
CASSQGQSMNTEAFF
TGTGCCAGCAGCCAAGGACAAAGTATGAACACTGAAGCTTTCTTT
>TRBV19|.|.|TRBJ2-7
CASSRQGPSSYEKYF
TGTGCCAGTAGTAGGCAGGGTCCGAGCTCCTACGAGAAGTACTTC
>TRBV11-3|.|TRBD2|TRBJ2-7
CAISPGLAAAGEQYF
TGTGCCATCAGCCCGGGACTAGCGGCAGCCGGAGAGCAGTACTTC
>TRBV2|medium-sized|TRBD1|TRBJ2-6
CASRPGGSGANVLTF
TGTGCCAGCAGGCCAGGGGGCTCTGGGGCCAACGTCCTGACTTTC
>TRBV6-2/TRBV6-3|many|.|TRBJ2-4
CASTRDLNIQYF
TGTGCCAGCACTAGGGACCTAAACATTCAGTACTTC
>TRBV28|.|.|TRBJ2-5
CASSLGIVGTETQYF
TGTGCCAGCAGTTTGGGGATAGTGGGAACAGAGACCCAGTACTTC
>TRBV28|.|TRBD1|TRBJ1-5
CASMGSTGYHPQHF
TGTGCCAGCATGGGCTCGACAGGGTATCATCCCCAGCATTTT
>TRBV6-1|.|.|TRBJ2-1
CASSKGGGTAGNAQFF
TGTGCCAGCAGCAAAGGCGGAGGGACGGCCGGGAATGCGCAGTTCTTC
>TRBV20-1|many|.|TRBJ2-4
CSVSWGSLVLAKNIQYF
TGCAGTGTCTCTTGGGGGAGTCTAGTGTTAGCCAAAAACATTCAGTACTTC
>TRBV9|many|.|TRBJ1-1
CASSVGVWNTEAFF
TGTGCCAGCAGCGTAGGGGTTTGGAACACTGAAGCTTTCTTT
>TRBV29-1|many|.|TRBJ2-7
CSVAGATGLYEQYF
TGCAGCGTTGCAGGGGCCACCGGTCTCTACGAGCAGTACTTC
>TRBV15|.|TRBD1|TRBJ1-2
CATSRDRGRVLGYPF
TGCGCCACCAGCAGGGACAGGGGGCGCGTTCTTGGCTACCCCTTC